These 8 T cell receptor beta chains were sequenced from one sample in a study of neurological immune-mediated disorders (dated by TCRdb to about 2019). Library prep was done by 5' RACE. TCRdb names Illumina HiSeq 2500 as the instrument used. TCRdb trimmed the raw reads at Q25, called clones with MiXCR and kept productive beta chains. For every CDR3 protein sequence, its rows merge into one entry that carries the most common genes and DNA. Present in this sample are tens of thousands of distinct CDR3 sequences, about 9.7% of which were seen just once. 1.5% to 2% of the sample lies in the top ten. Sequencing used PBMCs. The receptor source for this set is a man aged 50 to 59 in good health.

This clonotype has at least ten counts. The rearrangement links TRBV2 to TRBJ1-1; 8 bases align to TRBD1. V shed 7 bases and J 1 base; nucleotides not matched to a gene: 2. The CDR3 loop spans 13 amino acids. The germline CDR1 and CDR2 sequences are SNHLY and FYNNEI. CDR3 nucleotides: TGTGCCAGCACGGGACAGGAGAACACTGAAGCTTTCTTT. Its translation is CASTGQENTEAFF.

This clonotype was picked up one time. A much bigger clone sits one base away, suggesting this may be a read error. The CDR3 coding sequence is TGTGCCAGCAGCCTCAGGGGACCCTACGAGCTGTACTTC. This encodes CASSLRGPYELYF. The V call is TRBV3-1, the J call TRBJ2-7; tentatively, D is TRBD1 (6 bases). CDR3 length equals 13 residues. From germline, CDR1 is LGHDT and CDR2 YNNKEL (reference sequence).

This clonotype was seen at least ten times. The chain joins TRBV5-1 to TRBJ2-3; TRBD2 aligns across 12 bases. There are 16 residues in the CDR3. Per germline, CDR1 SGHRS and CDR2 YFSETQ. V gave up 4 bases and J gave up 4 bases; unmatched junction bases: 7. The CDR3 is CASSGLAGGLADTQYF. As DNA, the CDR3 is TGCGCCAGCAGCGGCCTAGCGGGGGGGCTTGCAGATACGCAGTATTTT.

This clonotype was found many times. CDR3 region: CASSLYYEQYF. DNA of the CDR3: TGTGCCAGCAGTTTATACTACGAGCAGTACTTC. The V gene is TRBV28, the J gene TRBJ2-7; D unresolved. From germline, CDR1 is MDHEN and CDR2 SYDVKM. Between the trimmed V and J ends, which lost 1 base and 3 bases, there was a span of 1 base. This CDR3 is built from 11 residues.

The rearrangement joins TRBV9 to TRBJ1-6; 8 bases agree with TRBD1. CDR1 SGDLS and CDR2 YYNGEE come from the germline V gene. The CDR3 spans 15 residues. V shed 3 bases and J 9 bases; nucleotides not matched to a gene: 8. The CDR3 is CASSGGQALSSPLHF. CDR3 coding DNA: TGTGCCAGCAGCGGGGGACAGGCCCTGTCTTCACCCCTCCACTTT.

This clonotype was seen many times. The rearrangement links TRBV29-1 to TRBJ2-1; a possible D gene is TRBD1 (5 bases). This CDR3 has 13 residues. Deletions cut 3 bases from V and 8 bases from J, with 14 bases between. The germline V gene encodes CDR1 SQVTM and CDR2 ANQGSEA. The CDR3 is CSVDTGPIDEQFF. The CDR3 DNA is TGCAGCGTTGACACAGGCCCGATCGATGAGCAGTTCTTC.

This clonotype was seen many times. The chain couples TRBV7-8 to TRBJ2-4; possibly TRBD1 for D (6 bases). Trimming cost V 6 bases and J 6 bases, with 18 bases left between them. This CDR3 has 15 residues. Germline V gene lookup returns CDR1 SGHVS and CDR2 FQNEAQ. The CDR3, as DNA: TGTGCCAGCAGTATCGACAGGTCTTGGGGAAACATTCAGTACTTC. Amino acids: CASSIDRSWGNIQYF.

This clonotype appeared many times. The genes are TRBV24-1 and TRBJ2-1; D unclear. The CDR3 spans 12 residues. Germline CDR1 is KGHDR and CDR2 is SFDVKD. V was cut by 6 bases and J by 5 bases, with 7 bases left in between. The CDR3 nucleotides read TGTGCCACCAGTCACGACAACAATGAGCAGTTCTTC. This gives the protein CATSHDNNEQFF.